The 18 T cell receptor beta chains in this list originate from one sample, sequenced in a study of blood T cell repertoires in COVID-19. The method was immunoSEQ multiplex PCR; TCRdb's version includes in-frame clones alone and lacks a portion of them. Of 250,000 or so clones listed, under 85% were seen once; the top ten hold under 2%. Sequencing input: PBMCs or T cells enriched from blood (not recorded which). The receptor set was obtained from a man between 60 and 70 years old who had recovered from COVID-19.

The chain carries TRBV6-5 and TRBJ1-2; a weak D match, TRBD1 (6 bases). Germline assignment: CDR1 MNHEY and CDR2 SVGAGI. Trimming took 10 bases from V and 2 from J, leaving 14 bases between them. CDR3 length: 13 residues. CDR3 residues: CATRNRDNYGYTF. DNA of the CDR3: TGTGCCACCCGAAACAGGGACAACTATGGCTACACCTTC.

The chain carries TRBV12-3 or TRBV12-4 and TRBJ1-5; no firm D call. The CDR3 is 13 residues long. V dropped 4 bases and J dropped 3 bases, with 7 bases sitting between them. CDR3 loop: CASSSELNQPQHF. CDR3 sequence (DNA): TGTGCCAGCAGTTCTGAACTCAATCAGCCCCAGCATTTT.

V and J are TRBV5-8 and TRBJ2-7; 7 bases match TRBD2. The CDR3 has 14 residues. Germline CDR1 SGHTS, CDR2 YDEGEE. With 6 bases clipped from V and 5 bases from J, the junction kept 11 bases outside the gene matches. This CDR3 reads CASTDFFRGDEQYF. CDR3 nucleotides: TGTGCCAGCACCGACTTTTTCCGGGGGGACGAGCAGTACTTC.

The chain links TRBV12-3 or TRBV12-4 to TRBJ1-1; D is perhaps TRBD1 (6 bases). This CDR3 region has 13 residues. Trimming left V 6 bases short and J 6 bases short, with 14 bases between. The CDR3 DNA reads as TGTGCCAGCAGGGAAGACAGGATCTCTGAAGCTTTCTTT. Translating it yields CASREDRISEAFF.

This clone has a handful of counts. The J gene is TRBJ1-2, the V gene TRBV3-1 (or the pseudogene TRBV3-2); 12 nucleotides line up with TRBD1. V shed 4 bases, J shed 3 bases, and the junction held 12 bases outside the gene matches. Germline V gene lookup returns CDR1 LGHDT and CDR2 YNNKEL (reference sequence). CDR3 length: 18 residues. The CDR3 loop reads CASSLHRDRGLGDYGYTF. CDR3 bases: TGTGCCAGCAGCCTCCACCGGGACAGGGGGCTCGGAGACTATGGCTACACCTTC.

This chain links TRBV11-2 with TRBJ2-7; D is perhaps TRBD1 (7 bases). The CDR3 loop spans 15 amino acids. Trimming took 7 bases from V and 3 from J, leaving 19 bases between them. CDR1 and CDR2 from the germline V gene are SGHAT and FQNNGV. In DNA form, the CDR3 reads TGTGCCAGCACCATCTTGGGGCAGGGGGGCTACGAGCAGTACTTC. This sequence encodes CASTILGQGGYEQYF. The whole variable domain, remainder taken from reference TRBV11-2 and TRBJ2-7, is EAGVAQSPRYKIIEKRQSVAFWCNPISGHATLYWYQQILGQGPKLLIQFQNNGVVDDSQLPKDRFSAERLKGVDSTLKIQPAKLEDSAVYLCASTILGQGGYEQYFGPGTRLTVT.

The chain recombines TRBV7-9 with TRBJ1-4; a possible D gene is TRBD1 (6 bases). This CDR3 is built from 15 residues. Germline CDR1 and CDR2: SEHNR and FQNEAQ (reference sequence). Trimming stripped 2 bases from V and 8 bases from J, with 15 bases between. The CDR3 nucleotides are TGTGCCAGCAGCTTATTGGCGGGGGCTGGGGAAAAACTGTTTTTT. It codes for CASSLLAGAGEKLFF. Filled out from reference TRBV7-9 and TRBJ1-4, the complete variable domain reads DTGVSQNPRHKITKRGQNVTFRCDPISEHNRLYWYRQTLGQGPEFLTYFQNEAQLEKSRLLSDRFSAERPKGSFSTLEIQRTEQGDSAMYLCASSLLAGAGEKLFFGSGTQLSVL.

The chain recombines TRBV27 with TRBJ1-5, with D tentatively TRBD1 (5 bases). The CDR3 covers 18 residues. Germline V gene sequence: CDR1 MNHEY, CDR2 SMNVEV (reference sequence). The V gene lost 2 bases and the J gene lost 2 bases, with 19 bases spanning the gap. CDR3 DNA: TGTGCCAGCAGTTTAACCCCCCGGTTGGGGGGAGGCAATCAGCCCCAGCATTTT. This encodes CASSLTPRLGGGNQPQHF.

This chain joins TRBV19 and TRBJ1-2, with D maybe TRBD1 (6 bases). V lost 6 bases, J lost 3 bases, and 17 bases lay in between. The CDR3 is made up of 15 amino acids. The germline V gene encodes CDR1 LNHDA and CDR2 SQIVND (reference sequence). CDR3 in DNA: TGTGCCAGTAGCGAGGACAGTTATGTTCACTATGGCTACACCTTC. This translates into CASSEDSYVHYGYTF.

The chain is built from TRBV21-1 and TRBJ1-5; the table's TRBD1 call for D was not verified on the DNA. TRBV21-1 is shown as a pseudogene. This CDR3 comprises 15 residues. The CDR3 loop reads CASSKGRGSNQPQHF. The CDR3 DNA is TGTGCCAGCAGCAAGGGCAGGGGTAGCAATCAGCCCCAGCATTTT.

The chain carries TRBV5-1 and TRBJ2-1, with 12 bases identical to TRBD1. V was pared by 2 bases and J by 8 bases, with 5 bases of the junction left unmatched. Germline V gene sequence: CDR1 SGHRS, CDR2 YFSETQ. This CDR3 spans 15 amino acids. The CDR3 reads CASSFGDRGHDEQFF. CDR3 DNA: TGCGCCAGCAGCTTTGGGGACAGGGGGCACGATGAGCAGTTCTTC.

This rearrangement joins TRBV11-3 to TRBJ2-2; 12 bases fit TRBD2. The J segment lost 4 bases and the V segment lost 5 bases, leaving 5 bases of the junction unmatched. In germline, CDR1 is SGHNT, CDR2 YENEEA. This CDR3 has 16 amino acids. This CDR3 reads CASSPLAGGRTGELFF. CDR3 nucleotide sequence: TGTGCCAGCAGCCCTCTAGCGGGGGGGCGCACCGGGGAGCTGTTTTTT.

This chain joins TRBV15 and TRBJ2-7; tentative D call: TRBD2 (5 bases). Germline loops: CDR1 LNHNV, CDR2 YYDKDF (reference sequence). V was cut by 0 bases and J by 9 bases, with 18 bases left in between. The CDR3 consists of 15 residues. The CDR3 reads CATSRDRAEGSAQYF. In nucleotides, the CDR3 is TGTGCCACCAGCAGAGATAGGGCAGAGGGCTCTGCGCAGTACTTC.

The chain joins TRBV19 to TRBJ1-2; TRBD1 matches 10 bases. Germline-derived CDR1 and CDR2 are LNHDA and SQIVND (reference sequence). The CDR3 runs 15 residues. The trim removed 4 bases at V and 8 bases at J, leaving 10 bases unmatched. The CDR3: CASSTRRQGALGYTF. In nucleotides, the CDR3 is TGTGCCAGTAGTACACGGAGACAGGGGGCATTGGGCTACACCTTC.

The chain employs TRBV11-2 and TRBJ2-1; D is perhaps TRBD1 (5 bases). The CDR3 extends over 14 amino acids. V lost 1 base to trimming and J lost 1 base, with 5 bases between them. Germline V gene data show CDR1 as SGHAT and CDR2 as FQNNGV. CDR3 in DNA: TGTGCCAGCAGCTTAGCAGGGTCCTACAATGAGCAGTTCTTC. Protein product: CASSLAGSYNEQFF.

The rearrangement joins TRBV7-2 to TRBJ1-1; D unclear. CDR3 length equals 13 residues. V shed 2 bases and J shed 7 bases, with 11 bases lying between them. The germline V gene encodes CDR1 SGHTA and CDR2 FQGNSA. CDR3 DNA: TGTGCCAGCAGCTTAATCAGGTCAGGTGAAGCTTTCTTT. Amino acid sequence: CASSLIRSGEAFF.

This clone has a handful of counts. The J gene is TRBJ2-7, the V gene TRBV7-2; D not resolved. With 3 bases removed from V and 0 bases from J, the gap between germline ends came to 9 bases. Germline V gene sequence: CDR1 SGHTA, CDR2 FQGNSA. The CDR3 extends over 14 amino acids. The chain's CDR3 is CASSFWSGSYEQYF. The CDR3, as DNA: TGTGCCAGCAGCTTTTGGTCGGGCTCCTACGAGCAGTACTTC.

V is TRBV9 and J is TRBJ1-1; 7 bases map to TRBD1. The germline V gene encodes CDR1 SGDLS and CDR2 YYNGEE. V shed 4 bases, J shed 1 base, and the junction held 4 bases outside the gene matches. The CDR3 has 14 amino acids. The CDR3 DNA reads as TGTGCCAGCAGCCCGGGACAGCGGAACACTGAAGCTTTCTTT. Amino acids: CASSPGQRNTEAFF.